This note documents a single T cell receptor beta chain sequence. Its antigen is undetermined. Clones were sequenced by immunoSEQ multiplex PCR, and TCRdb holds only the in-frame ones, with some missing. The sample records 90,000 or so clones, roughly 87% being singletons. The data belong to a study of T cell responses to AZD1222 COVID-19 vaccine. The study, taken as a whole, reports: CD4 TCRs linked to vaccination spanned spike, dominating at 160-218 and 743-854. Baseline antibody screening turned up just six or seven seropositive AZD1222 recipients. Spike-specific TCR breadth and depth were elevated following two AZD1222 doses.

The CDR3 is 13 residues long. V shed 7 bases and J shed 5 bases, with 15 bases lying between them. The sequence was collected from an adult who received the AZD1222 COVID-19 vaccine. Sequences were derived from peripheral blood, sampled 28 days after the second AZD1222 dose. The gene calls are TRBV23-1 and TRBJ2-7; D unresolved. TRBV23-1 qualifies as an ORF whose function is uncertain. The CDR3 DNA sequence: TGCGCCAGCAATAGTGTTGCAGACCACGAGCAGTACGTC. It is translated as CASNSVADHEQYV.